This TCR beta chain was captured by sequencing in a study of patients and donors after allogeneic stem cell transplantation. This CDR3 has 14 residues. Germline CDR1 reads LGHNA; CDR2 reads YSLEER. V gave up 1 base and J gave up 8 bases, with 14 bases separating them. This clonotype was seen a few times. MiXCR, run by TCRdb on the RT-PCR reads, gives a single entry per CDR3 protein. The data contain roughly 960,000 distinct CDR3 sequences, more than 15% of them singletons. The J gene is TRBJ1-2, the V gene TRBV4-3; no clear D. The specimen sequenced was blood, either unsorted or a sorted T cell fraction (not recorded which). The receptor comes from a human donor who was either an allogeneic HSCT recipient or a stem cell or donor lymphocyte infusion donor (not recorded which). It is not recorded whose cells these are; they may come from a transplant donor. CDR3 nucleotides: TGCGCCAGCAGCCAAGCGAGGATGTCGGGAGGCTACACCTTC. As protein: CASSQARMSGGYTF.